Here is one TCR beta chain with its context. This record comes from a study of blood T cell repertoires in COVID-19. The table came from immunoSEQ multiplex PCR; TCRdb's copy has only in-frame clones and leaves some out. The data contain 180,000 or so clones, roughly 83% of them seen just once; the ten biggest clones take up 6% to 7%. Trimming took 6 bases from V and 10 from J; bases not matched to a gene: 2. Germline V lookup: CDR1 MNHEY, CDR2 SVGAGI. The CDR3 has 10 amino acids. The gene calls are TRBV6-5 and TRBJ2-5; 7 bases match TRBD1. The sequence came from a woman between 40 and 50 years old with COVID-19, enrolled during active disease. The sample comprised peripheral blood. The chain's CDR3 is CASRDRNQYF. Written as DNA, the CDR3 is TGTGCCAGCAGGGACAGGAACCAGTACTTC.